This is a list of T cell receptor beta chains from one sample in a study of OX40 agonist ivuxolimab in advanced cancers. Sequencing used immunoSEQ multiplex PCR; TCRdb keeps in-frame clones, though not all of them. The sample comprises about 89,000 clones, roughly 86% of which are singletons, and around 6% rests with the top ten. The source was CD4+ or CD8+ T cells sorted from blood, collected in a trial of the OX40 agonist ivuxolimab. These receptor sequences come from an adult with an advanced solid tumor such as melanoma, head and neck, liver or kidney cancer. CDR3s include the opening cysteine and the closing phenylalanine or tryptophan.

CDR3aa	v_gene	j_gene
CASSEGGAEAFF	TRBV10-2	TRBJ1-1
CSARASKLFVADTQYF	TRBV29-1	TRBJ2-3
CASSQVSGARYF	TRBV14	TRBJ2-5
CASTSGGEQFF	TRBV5-6	TRBJ2-1
CAISVSDSPYEQYF	TRBV6-5	TRBJ2-7
CASSPDGKYSNQPQHF	TRBV18	TRBJ1-5
CASSSTGTGETYGYTF	TRBV7-8	TRBJ1-2
CASSLVASYEQYF	TRBV5-8	TRBJ2-7
CASTYGDREGYGYTF	TRBV19	TRBJ1-2
CAWARQGAPGDGYTF	TRBV30	TRBJ1-2
CASSLAGGETQYF	TRBV5-1	TRBJ2-5
CASSHSGTGGFEAFF	TRBV7-9	TRBJ1-1
CAISEGTGINEKPFF	TRBV10-3	TRBJ1-4
CAFKARPFYEQYF	TRBV30	TRBJ2-7
CASARDRVNEQFF	TRBV7-2	TRBJ2-1
CAWSATGRGYGYTF	TRBV30	TRBJ1-2
CASSFTGTGVHEQYF	TRBV7-3	TRBJ2-7
CASSPEVFPVAEAFF	TRBV7-6	TRBJ1-1
CASSYSQASSYNEQFF	TRBV6-5	TRBJ2-1
CASSEAGEGSEQFF	TRBV27	TRBJ2-1
CASSRTGQGVISGYTF	TRBV6-6	TRBJ1-2
CASSYLGQGGYGYTF	TRBV6-6	TRBJ1-2
CASSKRDTEAFF	TRBV9	TRBJ1-1
CASTNLRGAGYTF	TRBV19	TRBJ1-2
CAISAGNTGELFF	TRBV10-3	TRBJ2-2
CASSGRLYTEQYF	TRBV9	TRBJ2-7
CASSPGPSSYNEQFF	TRBV18	TRBJ2-1
CASSLAGAANYGYTF	TRBV7-9	TRBJ1-2
CASSSGTFTETQYF	TRBV5-1	TRBJ2-5
CASRSWDYGYTF	TRBV6-1	TRBJ1-2
CASSVSTGGGTGELFF	TRBV2	TRBJ2-2
CASSLATDTQYF	TRBV7-6	TRBJ2-3
CASSLGTSRQETQYF	TRBV27	TRBJ2-5
CASSPDTSRYEQYF	TRBV7-3	TRBJ2-7
CASSLVRGETQYF	TRBV7-2	TRBJ2-5
CASTANGGKAFF	TRBV6-5	TRBJ1-1
CASSGDNEQFF	TRBV2	TRBJ2-1